This T cell receptor beta chain was profiled in a study of PD-L1 blockade in urothelial cancer. In the study overall: Males with bladder-origin urothelial cancer constituted about 85% of the 29 patients. Blood gave a median about 140,000 T cells.

CDR1 and CDR2 from the germline V gene are SGHTA and FQGNSA. Deletions cut 4 bases from V and 8 bases from J, with 27 bases between. The length of the CDR3 is 18 residues. Using immunoSEQ multiplex PCR, the repertoire was profiled, and TCRdb retains in-frame clones only, with some absent. The data show about 39,000 clones, with approximately 90% seen just once and 1.5% to 2% held by the top ten. The source is a man aged 55-75 years with urothelial cancer. The chain combines TRBV7-2 with TRBJ2-4; D perhaps matches TRBD1 (5 bases). Sequences were derived from PBMCs, sampled around atezolizumab (anti-PD-L1) treatment. For the CDR3, the DNA is TGTGCCAGCAGCTCTCAGGACAACCGTTCCCCCAAAAAAGACATTCAGTACTTC. It translates to CASSSQDNRSPKKDIQYF.